What follows describes a single T cell receptor (beta chain). V lost 5 bases and J lost 0, with 10 bases in between. The CDR3 is 14 residues long. Germline values: CDR1 LNHNV, CDR2 YYDKDF (reference sequence). The data were taken from a study of blood T cell repertoires in COVID-19. Study-wide background: COVID-19 samples, acute and convalescent, were from the United States, Italy and Spain. In each case, the material was cDNA or gDNA derived from T cells, B-cell-depleted T cells, or PBMCs.

Original processing notes: Scientists estimated how many nucleated cells there were by amplifying reference gene primers. Method: immunoSEQ multiplex PCR; TCRdb's copy keeps in-frame clones and lacks some. The V and J calls and clone size come from that table; D and trimming were worked out from the DNA. The data show more than 90,000 clones, 82% seen once. This chain links TRBV15 with TRBJ1-2, with D perhaps TRBD1 (6 bases). The clonotype was recovered from an elderly man with acute or convalescent COVID-19. Sequencing input: peripheral blood. The CDR3 bases are TGTGCCACCAGCGCCGGACAGACTAACTATGGCTACACCTTC. As protein: CATSAGQTNYGYTF.